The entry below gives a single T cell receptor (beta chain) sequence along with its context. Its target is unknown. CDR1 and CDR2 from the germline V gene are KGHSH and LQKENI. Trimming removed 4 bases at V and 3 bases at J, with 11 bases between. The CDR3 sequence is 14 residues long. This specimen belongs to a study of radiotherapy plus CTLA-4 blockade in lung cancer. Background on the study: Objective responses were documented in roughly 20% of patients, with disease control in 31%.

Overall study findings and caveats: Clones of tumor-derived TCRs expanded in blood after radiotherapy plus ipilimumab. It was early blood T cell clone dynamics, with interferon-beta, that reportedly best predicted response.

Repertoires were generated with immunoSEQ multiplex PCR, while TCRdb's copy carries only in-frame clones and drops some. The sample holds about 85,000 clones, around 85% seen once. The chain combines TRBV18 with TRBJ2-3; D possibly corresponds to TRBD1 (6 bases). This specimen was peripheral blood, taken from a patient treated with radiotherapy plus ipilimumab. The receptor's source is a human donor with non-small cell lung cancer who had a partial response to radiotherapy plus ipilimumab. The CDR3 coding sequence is TGTGCCAGCTCACTGGGGGCGAGGACAGATACGCAGTATTTT. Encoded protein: CASSLGARTDTQYF.